Included here is one T cell receptor (beta chain) sequence, with context. Only in-frame clones appear in the TCRdb table, and some are missing; sequencing was by immunoSEQ multiplex PCR. The sample has about 98,000 clones; roughly 80% are singletons. These data belong to a study of blood T cell repertoires in COVID-19. The sequencing sample was made of peripheral blood. This receptor was taken from a man aged 65 to 79 with active or convalescent COVID-19.

The CDR3 coding sequence is TGTGCCAGCAGCAAAGGGACAGGGGGGACGGGGGAGACCCAGTACTTC. Protein: CASSKGTGGTGETQYF. This sequence joins TRBV11-3 and TRBJ2-5; 11 bases are a match to TRBD1. The CDR3 length is 16 residues. J was trimmed by 5 bases and V by 5 bases; bases with no gene match: 10. Germline V lookup: CDR1 SGHNT, CDR2 YENEEA. The full variable domain, with the rest looked up from reference TRBV11-3 and TRBJ2-5, is EAGVVQSPRYKIIEKKQPVAFWCNPISGHNTLYWYLQNLGQGPELLIRYENEEAVDDSQLPKDRFSAERLKGVDSTLKIQPAELGDSAVYLCASSKGTGGTGETQYFGPGTRLLVL.